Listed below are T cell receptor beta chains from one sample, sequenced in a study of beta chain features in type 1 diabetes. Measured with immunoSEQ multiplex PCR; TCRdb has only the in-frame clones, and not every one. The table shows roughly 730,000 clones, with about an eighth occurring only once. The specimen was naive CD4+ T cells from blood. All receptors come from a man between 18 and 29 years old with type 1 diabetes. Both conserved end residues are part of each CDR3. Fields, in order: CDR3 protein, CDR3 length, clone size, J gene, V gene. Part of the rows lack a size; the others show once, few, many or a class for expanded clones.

CDR3aa: CGAGQIRNEQFF
len: 12
abundance: -
j_gene: TRBJ2-1
v_gene: TRBV6-5

CDR3aa: CASSWGPTNYGYTF
len: 14
abundance: -
j_gene: TRBJ1-2
v_gene: TRBV25-1

CDR3aa: CASSVMGENGYTF
len: 13
abundance: -
j_gene: TRBJ1-2
v_gene: TRBV9

CDR3aa: CASSLFPLQEPQYF
len: 14
abundance: few
j_gene: TRBJ2-3
v_gene: TRBV28

CDR3aa: CAWSVGSNSNQPQHF
len: 15
abundance: few
j_gene: TRBJ1-5
v_gene: TRBV30

CDR3aa: CASSSSGTETYEQYF
len: 15
abundance: few
j_gene: TRBJ2-7
v_gene: TRBV7-3

CDR3aa: CASSQGRLATDTQYF
len: 15
abundance: -
j_gene: TRBJ2-3
v_gene: TRBV4-1

CDR3aa: CALQPGIMNTEAFF
len: 14
abundance: few
j_gene: TRBJ1-1
v_gene: TRBV30

CDR3aa: CASSRDLGPPEAFF
len: 14
abundance: few
j_gene: TRBJ1-1
v_gene: TRBV5-6

CDR3aa: CASSLDQGAASPLHF
len: 15
abundance: few
j_gene: TRBJ1-6
v_gene: TRBV5-4

CDR3aa: CASSPPEGYRNIQYF
len: 15
abundance: -
j_gene: TRBJ2-4
v_gene: TRBV18

CDR3aa: CASSRWTGGANIQYF
len: 15
abundance: few
j_gene: TRBJ2-4
v_gene: TRBV28

CDR3aa: CASSSARGSQETQYF
len: 15
abundance: -
j_gene: TRBJ2-5
v_gene: TRBV7-3

CDR3aa: CASSPGQGVLKGYF
len: 14
abundance: -
j_gene: TRBJ1-3
v_gene: TRBV2

CDR3aa: CATSREYGGGQPQHF
len: 15
abundance: -
j_gene: TRBJ1-5
v_gene: TRBV15

CDR3aa: CSAGSGGLDEQYF
len: 13
abundance: -
j_gene: TRBJ2-7
v_gene: TRBV29-1

CDR3aa: CASRGQGVYEQYF
len: 13
abundance: -
j_gene: TRBJ2-7
v_gene: TRBV2

CDR3aa: CSVGGGRVPYEQYF
len: 14
abundance: few
j_gene: TRBJ2-7
v_gene: TRBV29-1

CDR3aa: CASRRYNEQFF
len: 11
abundance: -
j_gene: TRBJ2-1
v_gene: TRBV19

CDR3aa: CAWSNGNTIYF
len: 11
abundance: -
j_gene: TRBJ1-3
v_gene: TRBV30

CDR3aa: CASSQDGGDRGTLNTEAFF
len: 19
abundance: -
j_gene: TRBJ1-1
v_gene: TRBV4-1

CDR3aa: CASSLRQGDTGELFF
len: 15
abundance: few
j_gene: TRBJ2-2
v_gene: TRBV11-1

CDR3aa: CASSERGGYTF
len: 11
abundance: few
j_gene: TRBJ1-2
v_gene: TRBV6-1

CDR3aa: CASSLYGDRSYEQYF
len: 15
abundance: few
j_gene: TRBJ2-7
v_gene: TRBV5-1

CDR3aa: CASSPITDNTEAFF
len: 14
abundance: -
j_gene: TRBJ1-1
v_gene: TRBV6-6

CDR3aa: CASSPSLTYEQYF
len: 13
abundance: -
j_gene: TRBJ2-7
v_gene: TRBV27

CDR3aa: CSVWVYGYTF
len: 10
abundance: -
j_gene: TRBJ1-2
v_gene: TRBV29-1

CDR3aa: CSVEKGTGLGEKLFF
len: 15
abundance: few
j_gene: TRBJ1-4
v_gene: TRBV29-1

CDR3aa: CASSLGGRGQGVFGYTF
len: 17
abundance: -
j_gene: TRBJ1-2
v_gene: TRBV27

CDR3aa: CAISENPGTLETQYF
len: 15
abundance: few
j_gene: TRBJ2-5
v_gene: TRBV10-3

CDR3aa: CAIGDNEQFF
len: 10
abundance: -
j_gene: TRBJ2-1
v_gene: TRBV10-3

CDR3aa: CAWSVPGTTGELFF
len: 14
abundance: -
j_gene: TRBJ2-2
v_gene: TRBV30

CDR3aa: CASSPTAPDYNEQFF
len: 15
abundance: -
j_gene: TRBJ2-1
v_gene: TRBV18

CDR3aa: CASSSQTGEGETQYF
len: 15
abundance: few
j_gene: TRBJ2-5
v_gene: TRBV11-1

CDR3aa: CASSSDVMNTEAFF
len: 14
abundance: -
j_gene: TRBJ1-1
v_gene: TRBV7-8

CDR3aa: CASSVTGAGEAFF
len: 13
abundance: few
j_gene: TRBJ1-1
v_gene: TRBV25-1

CDR3aa: CAIRGLAGTDTQYF
len: 14
abundance: few
j_gene: TRBJ2-3
v_gene: TRBV10-3

CDR3aa: CATGSQNNYGYTF
len: 13
abundance: few
j_gene: TRBJ1-2
v_gene: TRBV2

CDR3aa: CASGHQQGNQPQHF
len: 14
abundance: few
j_gene: TRBJ1-5
v_gene: TRBV2

CDR3aa: CASSLGLASETQYF
len: 14
abundance: -
j_gene: TRBJ2-5
v_gene: TRBV5-1

CDR3aa: CASSLQRTGEQPQHF
len: 15
abundance: -
j_gene: TRBJ1-5
v_gene: TRBV7-8

CDR3aa: CASSPSGPLNEQFF
len: 14
abundance: once
j_gene: TRBJ2-1
v_gene: TRBV25-1